These T cell receptor beta chains were read from a single sample in a study of T-cell reconstitution after alpha-beta-depleted transplantation in children. TCRdb reanalysed the PCR reads using MiXCR and keeps one entry per CDR3 protein. The sample records about 200,000 distinct CDR3 sequences, approximately 8% being singletons. The specimen comprised PBMCs, mostly from graft donor cells, sampled 360 days after TCRalphabeta/CD19-depleted stem cell transplant. Receptors originate from a male patient between 2 and 9 years old who had a stem cell transplant for acute myeloid leukemia, so the T cells may come from the graft donor. CDR3s include the opening cysteine and the closing phenylalanine or tryptophan. D genes are given only for firm matches. The listing skips clone size in some rows; elsewhere it reads once, few, many or a size class.

TRBJ2-1,TRBD1,TRBV24-1,few,TGTGCCACCAGTGATAATTCTCTCACAGGGGGCAAGTACAATGAGCAGTTCTTC,CATSDNSLTGGKYNEQFF
TRBJ2-5,TRBD2,TRBV5-1,few,TGCGCCAGCGCCCGCACGACTAGCGGGGTCGAGACCCAGTACTTC,CASARTTSGVETQYF
TRBJ2-1,TRBD2,TRBV11-1,many,TGTGCCAGCAGCGCTAGGGTAGCGGGGATTTACAATGAGCAGTTCTTC,CASSARVAGIYNEQFF
TRBJ2-7,TRBD1,TRBV25-1,few,TGTGCCAGCAGTGGGCCGGGACAGGGCTCCTACGAGCAGTACTTC,CASSGPGQGSYEQYF
TRBJ1-5,-,TRBV20-1,few,TGCAGTGCTAGAGGCGCGATGCTGGATCAGCCCCAGCATTTT,CSARGAMLDQPQHF
TRBJ1-1,-,TRBV19,few,TGTGCCAGTAGTCCCGCTATGGGCGAAGCTTTCTTT,CASSPAMGEAFF
TRBJ2-1,-,TRBV12-3/TRBV12-4,few,TGTGCCAGCAGTTTGGACAGACTCTCCAATGAGCAGTTCTTC,CASSLDRLSNEQFF
TRBJ2-5,-,TRBV29-1,-,TGCAGCGTTAGGGCAGAAGAGACCCAGTACTTC,CSVRAEETQYF
TRBJ1-1,TRBD1,TRBV11-2,few,TGTGCCAGCAGCTTAATCCCCCGACAGGGAAGGACTGAAGCTTTCTTT,CASSLIPRQGRTEAFF
TRBJ1-3,-,TRBV6-5,few,TGTGCCAGCAGTTACTCTGCAGGGAGGGAGGTCCCCATATATTTT,CASSYSAGREVPIYF
TRBJ2-4,TRBD2,TRBV5-1,many,TGCGCCAGCAGCTTAGCGGGGGAAAACATTCAGTACTTC,CASSLAGENIQYF
TRBJ2-6,-,TRBV4-3,many,TGCGCCAGCAGCCAACTGGAGCTCGAGGCCAACGTCCTGACTTTC,CASSQLELEANVLTF
TRBJ2-1,-,TRBV12-3/TRBV12-4,many,TGTGCCTCGGCCGACAGAAACTACAATGAGCAGTTCTTC,CASADRNYNEQFF
TRBJ2-7,TRBD2,TRBV20-1,many,TGCAGTGCTAGAGGGTTAGCGGGAGACTACGAGCAGTACTTC,CSARGLAGDYEQYF
TRBJ2-2,TRBD2,TRBV12-3/TRBV12-4,few,TGTGCCAGCAGTTTAGTGGGACTAGCGGGCACCGGGGAGCTGTTTTTT,CASSLVGLAGTGELFF
TRBJ2-1,TRBD2,TRBV27,many,TGTGCCAGCAAGGGGAGGGCCTACAATGAGCAGTTCTTC,CASKGRAYNEQFF
TRBJ2-7,-,TRBV6-5,-,TGTGCCAGCAGTTACTCTCAGTCGCGGGCAGGGGCCTACGAGCAGTACTTC,CASSYSQSRAGAYEQYF
TRBJ2-5,-,TRBV12-3/TRBV12-4,-,TGTGCCAGCAGTCCTCCCCCCGTCCATGTGGAGACCCAGTACTTC,CASSPPPVHVETQYF
TRBJ2-5,-,TRBV18,few,TGTGCCAGCTCACTACAAATTTTGAAGACCCAGTACTTC,CASSLQILKTQYF
TRBJ2-2,TRBD2,TRBV12-3/TRBV12-4,-,TGTGCCAGCACCTGGCTAGCGGGGGACCTCACCGGGGAGCTGTTTTTT,CASTWLAGDLTGELFF
TRBJ1-2,-,TRBV6-5,-,TGTGCCAGCAGTTACTCCGCAGGGTCTAACTATGGCTACACCTTC,CASSYSAGSNYGYTF
TRBJ2-7,TRBD2,TRBV28,few,TGTGCCAGCAGGCGGGTCGCCAGACTAGCGGTACCTTACGAGCAGTACTTC,CASRRVARLAVPYEQYF
TRBJ2-1,-,TRBV7-3,few,TGTGCCAGCAGCTTTTCTCCGAGGGCCAAAAATGAGCAGTTCTTC,CASSFSPRAKNEQFF
TRBJ2-2,-,TRBV5-1,-,TGCGCCAGCAGCTCCCGAGGGAGTACCACCGGGGAGCTGTTTTTT,CASSSRGSTTGELFF
TRBJ2-1,TRBD1,TRBV5-1,-,TGCGCCAGCAGCTCGGTCGGACAGGGGCAGTTCTTC,CASSSVGQGQFF
TRBJ2-1,TRBD2,TRBV7-8,few,TGTGCCAGCAGCTTGGTTGCTAGCGGGTTTAACAATGAGCAGTTCTTC,CASSLVASGFNNEQFF